The clone carrying this T cell receptor (beta chain) was seen more than once but under ten times. Its antigen is still unknown. This sample is part of a study of shared clonotypes between healthy human individuals. The method was immunoSEQ multiplex PCR; TCRdb's version includes in-frame clones alone and lacks a portion of them. The sample lists some 1 million clones, approximately 70% seen once, with 1.5% in the top ten. Study-wide points: Rarefaction curves obtained for sorted subsets showed sequencing incomplete despite large depth.

Participating donors were healthy, HIV-negative adults free of recent acute infections or vaccinations. Both subsets, CD45RA+ naive and CD45RA-negative memory, were split from the CD4+ cells. The sample consisted of memory CD4+ T cells sorted from blood. Subset here: CD45RA-negative fraction. This TCR derives from a man aged 18 to 35 in good health.

The chain's CDR3 is CASSLNRADTQYF. As DNA, the CDR3 is TGCGCCAGCAGCCTAAACAGGGCAGATACGCAGTATTTT. V usage is TRBV10-1 and J usage is TRBJ2-3; a weak D match, TRBD1 (6 bases). The CDR3 has 13 amino acids. Germline V lookup: CDR1 WNHNN, CDR2 SYGVQD (reference sequence). V was pared by 6 bases and J by 4 bases, with 11 bases between.